Reported below is one T cell receptor (beta chain). The entry originates in a study of blood T cell repertoires in COVID-19. About the study: The United States, Italy and Spain supplied acute and convalescent COVID-19 samples. T cells, B-cell-depleted T cells, or PBMCs supplied cDNA or gDNA.

Assay used: immunoSEQ multiplex PCR; TCRdb lists only in-frame clones, some missing. This table holds roughly 310,000 clones, 90% found once. Germline V gene lookup returns CDR1 KGHSH and CDR2 LQKENI. The V end lost 3 bases, the J end lost 8 bases, and 17 bases lay between the germline ends. CDR3 length: 15 amino acids. The sample comprised peripheral blood. The sequence derives from a woman aged 30 to 39 with COVID-19, enrolled during active disease. The chain combines TRBV18 with TRBJ2-1; maybe TRBD1 (6 bases). CDR3 DNA sequence: TGTGCCAGCTCACCCGACGTGGGGGCGGCCGATGAGCAGTTCTTC. This encodes CASSPDVGAADEQFF.